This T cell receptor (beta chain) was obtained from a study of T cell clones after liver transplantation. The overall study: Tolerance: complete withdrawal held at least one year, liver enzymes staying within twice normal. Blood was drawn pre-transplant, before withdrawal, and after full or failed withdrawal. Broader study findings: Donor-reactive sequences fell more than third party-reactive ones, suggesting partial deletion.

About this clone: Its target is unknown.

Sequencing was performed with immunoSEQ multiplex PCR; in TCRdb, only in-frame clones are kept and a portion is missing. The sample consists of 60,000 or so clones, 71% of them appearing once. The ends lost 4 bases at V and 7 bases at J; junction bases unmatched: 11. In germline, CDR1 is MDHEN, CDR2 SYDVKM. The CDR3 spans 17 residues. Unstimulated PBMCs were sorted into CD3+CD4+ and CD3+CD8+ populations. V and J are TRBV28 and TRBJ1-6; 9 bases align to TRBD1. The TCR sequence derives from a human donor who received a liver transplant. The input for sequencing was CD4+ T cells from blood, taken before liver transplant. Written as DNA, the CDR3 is TGTGCCAGCAGTTCTCAGACCGGGACAGGGTACAATTCACCCCTCCACTTT. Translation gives CASSSQTGTGYNSPLHF.